The 27 T cell receptor beta chains reported below all come from one sample, sequenced in a study of control samples from healthy donors and cancer patients. Sequencing was performed with immunoSEQ multiplex PCR; in TCRdb, only in-frame clones are kept and a portion is missing. The table shows approximately 150,000 clones, with around 92% occurring only once. Sequencing input: blood. These receptor sequences come from a man younger than 40 in good health.

The genes are TRBV15 and TRBJ1-5; D uncertain. The CDR3 length is 18 residues. Deletions cut 5 bases from V and 0 bases from J, with 20 bases between. The germline V gene has CDR1 LNHNV and CDR2 YYDKDF (reference sequence). The CDR3 nucleotides read TGTGCCACCAGCTCGGGAGCCAGGATATTATATAGCAATCAGCCCCAGCATTTT. This encodes CATSSGARILYSNQPQHF.

V gene TRBV11-2 combines with J gene TRBJ1-1, with TRBD1 identical over 10 bases. Germline-derived CDR1 and CDR2 are SGHAT and FQNNGV. The CDR3 has 14 residues. J was trimmed by 3 bases and V by 5 bases; bases with no gene match: 3. The CDR3 reads CASSGGTGDTEAFF. The CDR3, as DNA: TGTGCCAGCAGCGGCGGGACAGGGGACACTGAAGCTTTCTTT.

As to this clone: A read error may account for a junction end that differs from germline. V usage is TRBV6-6 and J usage is TRBJ1-6, with a tentative D call TRBD1 (5 bases). Germline lookup yields CDR1 MNHNY and CDR2 SVGAGI (reference sequence). The CDR3 extends over 18 amino acids. The CDR3, as DNA: TGTGCCAGCAGTCACACAGAGACCGCAGGGTCCTTTAATTCACCCCTCCACTTT. Translating gives CASSHTETAGSFNSPLHF.

The V and J genes are TRBV4-2 and TRBJ2-1, with D possibly being TRBD2 (6 bases). The CDR3 extends over 19 amino acids. Germline loops: CDR1 LGHNA, CDR2 YNFKEQ. V lost 2 bases, J lost 4 bases, and 24 bases lay in between. CDR3 DNA: TGTGCCAGCAGCCAACTCCGGGACTCCCCAGGCCCTGCTTACAATGAGCAGTTCTTC. Residues: CASSQLRDSPGPAYNEQFF.

The CDR3 region is CASSQEGTYYNEQFF. The CDR3 nucleotides read TGTGCCAGCAGCCAAGAGGGGACATACTACAATGAGCAGTTCTTC. The rearrangement joins TRBV3-1 (or the pseudogene TRBV3-2) to TRBJ2-1; the D gene is possibly TRBD1 (6 bases). Germline V gene sequence: CDR1 LGHDT, CDR2 YNNKEL (reference sequence). This CDR3 has 15 residues. Trimming pared 0 bases from V and 3 bases from J, leaving 9 bases between.

The chain has TRBV7-6 and TRBJ1-5; tentative D call: TRBD1 (5 bases). The germline V and J ends were trimmed by 5 bases and 5 bases, with 19 bases remaining between them. Germline-derived CDR1 and CDR2 are SGHVS and FNYEAQ. The CDR3 length is 16 residues. The CDR3 loop reads CASSGGTLGGYQPQHF. Written as DNA, the CDR3 is TGTGCCAGCAGCGGGGGGACTCTCGGGGGGTATCAGCCCCAGCATTTT.

J is TRBJ2-1 and V is TRBV7-7, with 11 bases identical to TRBD2. V trimming: 5 bases; J trimming: 10 bases; junction bases outside the gene matches: 10. The V gene's germline CDR1 is SSHAT and CDR2 FNYEAQ (reference sequence). The CDR3 totals 15 residues. The CDR3 DNA sequence: TGTGCCAGCAGCCCCCTAGCGGGGGGCCTCCGGGAGCAGTTCTTC. This sequence encodes CASSPLAGGLREQFF.

The V call is TRBV10-1, the J call TRBJ1-1, with 7 bases fitting TRBD1. Germline V lookup: CDR1 WNHNN, CDR2 SYGVQD (reference sequence). This CDR3 is 12 amino acids long. V was clipped by 3 bases and J by 12 bases; unmatched bases: 7. The CDR3 protein is CASSEGGQKTFF. For the CDR3, the DNA is TGCGCCAGCAGTGAAGGGGGACAGAAGACTTTCTTT.

The V call is TRBV7-2, the J call TRBJ2-2; possible D gene TRBD1, 6 bases. Germline CDR1 SGHTA, CDR2 FQGNSA. V was shortened by 2 bases and J by 1 base, with 8 bases between the two germline ends. The CDR3 totals 15 residues. The CDR3 spells CASSLFRGNTGELFF. Here the CDR3 DNA reads TGTGCCAGCAGCTTATTCAGGGGGAACACCGGGGAGCTGTTTTTT. The variable domain in full, completed from reference TRBV7-2 and TRBJ2-2, reads GAGVSQSPSNKVTEKGKDVELRCDPISGHTALYWYRQSLGQGLEFLIYFQGNSAPDKSGLPSDRFSAERTGGSVSTLTIQRTQQEDSAVYLCASSLFRGNTGELFFGEGSRLTVL.

The chain links TRBV27 to TRBJ2-3, with D uncertain. V was cut by 2 bases and J by 0 bases, with 6 bases left in between. The CDR3 runs to 14 residues. CDR1 and CDR2 (germline): MNHEY, SMNVEV (reference sequence). DNA for the CDR3: TGTGCCAGCAGTTTAAGTCAGAGCACAGATACGCAGTATTTT. This codes for CASSLSQSTDTQYF.

The gene calls are TRBV6-6 and TRBJ1-2; possible D gene TRBD1, 6 bases. The V gene lost 2 bases and the J gene lost 4 bases, with 14 bases spanning the gap. The CDR3 covers 15 residues. Germline V gene data show CDR1 as MNHNY and CDR2 as SVGAGI (reference sequence). The CDR3 here is CASSYTKQGIYGYTF. CDR3 nucleotides: TGTGCCAGCAGTTACACAAAACAGGGCATCTATGGCTACACCTTC.

The V and J genes are TRBV5-5 and TRBJ1-3, with TRBD1 matching over 10 bases. CDR1 SGHKS and CDR2 YYEKEE come from the germline V gene (reference sequence). The CDR3 is 16 residues long. V shed 5 bases and J 4 bases; nucleotides not matched to a gene: 9. The CDR3 bases are TGTGCCAGCAGTACCGGGACAGGGGCCAAGGGAAACACCATATATTTT. Residues: CASSTGTGAKGNTIYF.

The chain links TRBV7-9 to TRBJ1-4, with D unresolved. Trimming took off 1 base at V and 0 bases at J, with 15 bases between the two ends. This CDR3 region has 18 residues. Germline loops: CDR1 SEHNR, CDR2 FQNEAQ (reference sequence). The DNA for the CDR3 is TGTGCCAGCAGCTTAGAGGTGCGGGCGCGGGCAACTAATGAAAAACTGTTTTTT. Translated: CASSLEVRARATNEKLFF.

This chain joins TRBV7-2 and TRBJ2-3; D ambiguous. Germline CDR1 and CDR2: SGHTA and FQGNSA. The CDR3 loop spans 15 amino acids. V was pared by 0 bases and J by 1 base, with 8 bases between. The CDR3 DNA is TGTGCCAGCAGCTTAGCGCTCAGCGGCACAGATACGCAGTATTTT. Its translation is CASSLALSGTDTQYF.

This sequence joins TRBV19 and TRBJ2-3; D unresolved. This CDR3 region has 12 residues. V lost 2 bases to trimming and J lost 3 bases, with 3 bases between them. Germline CDR1 reads LNHDA; CDR2 reads SQIVND (reference sequence). The CDR3 DNA is TGTGCCAGTAGTATAAGAACAGATACGCAGTATTTT. Its protein product is CASSIRTDTQYF.

J is TRBJ2-1 and V is TRBV9; TRBD2 matches at 7 bases. The CDR3 is 18 amino acids. V was clipped by 4 bases and J by 4 bases; unmatched bases: 17. CDR1 is SGDLS and CDR2 is YYNGEE in the germline V gene. CDR3 sequence (DNA): TGTGCCAGCAGCCTCGGGGAAGCGGGGAGCCTCTATTACAATGAGCAGTTCTTC. It yields the protein CASSLGEAGSLYYNEQFF.

The chain is built from TRBV7-2 and TRBJ1-1; no clear D. V lost 10 bases, J lost 1 base, and 19 bases lay in between. CDR3 length equals 15 residues. Per germline, CDR1 SGHTA and CDR2 FQGNSA. The CDR3 bases are TGTGCCATCATGTCCGGGGTTGAGTGGAACACTGAAGCTTTCTTT. Encoded protein: CAIMSGVEWNTEAFF.

V gene TRBV14 combines with J gene TRBJ2-7, with 7 bases aligning to TRBD1. V shed 4 bases and J 3 bases; nucleotides not matched to a gene: 6. The CDR3 loop spans 14 amino acids. Per germline, CDR1 SGHDN and CDR2 FVKESK. The CDR3 nucleotides read TGTGCCAGCAGCCGACAGACAGGGTTCTACGAGCAGTACTTC. Translation: CASSRQTGFYEQYF. Combining the CDR3 with reference TRBV14 and TRBJ2-7 gives the whole variable domain EAGVTQFPSHSVIEKGQTVTLRCDPISGHDNLYWYRRVMGKEIKFLLHFVKESKQDESGMPNNRFLAERTGGTYSTLKVQPAELEDSGVYFCASSRQTGFYEQYFGPGTRLTVT.

The V gene is TRBV6-5, the J gene TRBJ2-7, with D uncertain. There are 14 residues in the CDR3. Germline V gene lookup returns CDR1 MNHEY and CDR2 SVGAGI. Deletions cut 3 bases from V and 0 bases from J, with 9 bases between. CDR3 in amino acids: CASSYMSASYEQYF. The CDR3 nucleotides read TGTGCCAGCAGTTATATGAGTGCCTCCTACGAGCAGTACTTC.

The chain uses TRBV25-1 and TRBJ1-6; 9 bases align to TRBD1. This CDR3 has 14 residues. The germline CDR1 and CDR2 sequences are MGHDK and SYGVNS. V shed 6 bases, J shed 7 bases, and the junction held 4 bases outside the gene matches. The CDR3 DNA reads as TGTGCCAGCAGAGGGGGACAGGGAAATTCACCCCTCCACTTT. Protein sequence: CASRGGQGNSPLHF.

V is TRBV28 and J is TRBJ1-1; no clear D. V dropped 4 bases and J dropped 6 bases, with 6 bases sitting between them. Per the germline V gene, CDR1 is MDHEN and CDR2 is SYDVKM. The CDR3 is 11 amino acids. The CDR3 DNA reads as TGTGCCAGCAGTTACAGAGCTGAAGCTTTCTTT. This codes for CASSYRAEAFF.

This chain links TRBV14 with TRBJ1-2; D is uncertain. The V gene lost 6 bases and the J gene lost 6 bases, with 14 bases spanning the gap. The CDR3 totals 13 residues. Germline CDR1 SGHDN, CDR2 FVKESK. DNA of the CDR3: TGTGCCAGCAGACGGGGTGGGCTTGATGGCTACACCTTC. As protein: CASRRGGLDGYTF. Using reference TRBV14 and TRBJ1-2 for the parts outside the CDR3, the full variable domain is EAGVTQFPSHSVIEKGQTVTLRCDPISGHDNLYWYRRVMGKEIKFLLHFVKESKQDESGMPNNRFLAERTGGTYSTLKVQPAELEDSGVYFCASRRGGLDGYTFGSGTRLTVV.

The table lists this clone with a count of one. The chain links TRBV7-2 to TRBJ2-7; 8 bases align to TRBD2. The CDR3 spans 16 residues. With 5 bases clipped from V and 5 bases from J, the junction kept 14 bases outside the gene matches. CDR1 is SGHTA and CDR2 is FQGNSA in the germline V gene. CDR3 region: CASSQRSAGGSDEQYF. The CDR3 region has the DNA TGTGCCAGCAGCCAGAGATCGGCGGGGGGATCCGACGAGCAGTACTTC.

This clone was seen a single time. This chain uses TRBV5-1 with TRBJ1-2; D gene unclear. The germline V and J ends were trimmed by 1 base and 1 base, with 20 bases remaining between them. Germline lookup yields CDR1 SGHRS and CDR2 YFSETQ. The CDR3 runs to 18 residues. The CDR3 DNA sequence: TGCGCCAGCAGCTTGTCGTCTGCTGGCCCGACCATTAACTATGGCTACACCTTC. This encodes CASSLSSAGPTINYGYTF.

The rearrangement uses TRBV5-6 and TRBJ2-3, with D possibly TRBD1 on 7 matching bases. The CDR3 contains 15 residues. V shed 4 bases and J shed 6 bases, with 18 bases lying between them. The germline CDR1 and CDR2 sequences are SGHDT and YYEEEE. Here the CDR3 reads CASSPTSRGADTQYF. For the CDR3, the DNA is TGTGCCAGCAGCCCCACTAGCAGGGGGGCTGATACGCAGTATTTT.

The rearrangement links TRBV6-5 to TRBJ1-2; 7 bases are a match to TRBD1. The CDR3 runs 16 residues. Trimming at V came to 3 bases and at J to 2 bases, leaving 9 bases not matched to a gene. Germline V gene data show CDR1 as MNHEY and CDR2 as SVGAGI. DNA for the CDR3: TGTGCCAGCAGTTATATAGGGACAGCTCAAAACTATGGCTACACCTTC. Its protein product is CASSYIGTAQNYGYTF.

The J gene is TRBJ2-1, the V gene TRBV5-6; possibly TRBD2 for D (6 bases). The germline CDR1 and CDR2 sequences are SGHDT and YYEEEE. The CDR3 sequence is 13 residues long. With 0 bases removed from V and 8 bases from J, the gap between germline ends came to 9 bases. This CDR3 is CASSLAGVHEQFF. The CDR3 DNA sequence: TGTGCCAGCAGCTTGGCGGGGGTCCATGAGCAGTTCTTC.